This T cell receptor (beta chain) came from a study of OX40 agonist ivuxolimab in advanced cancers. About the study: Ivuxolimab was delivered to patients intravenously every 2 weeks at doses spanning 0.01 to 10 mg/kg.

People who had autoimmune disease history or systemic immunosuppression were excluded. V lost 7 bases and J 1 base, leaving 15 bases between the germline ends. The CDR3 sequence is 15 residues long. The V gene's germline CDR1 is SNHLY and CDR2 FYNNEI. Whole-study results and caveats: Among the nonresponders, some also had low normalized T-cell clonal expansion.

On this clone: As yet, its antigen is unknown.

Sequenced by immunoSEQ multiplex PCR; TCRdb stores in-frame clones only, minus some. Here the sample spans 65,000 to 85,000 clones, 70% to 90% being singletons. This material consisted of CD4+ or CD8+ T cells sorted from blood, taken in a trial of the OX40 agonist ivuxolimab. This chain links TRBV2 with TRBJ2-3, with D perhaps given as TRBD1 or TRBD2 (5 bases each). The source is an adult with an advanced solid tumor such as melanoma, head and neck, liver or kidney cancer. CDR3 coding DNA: TGTGCCAGCACCCGACGGGACCCAGGCACAGATACGCAGTATTTT. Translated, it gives CASTRRDPGTDTQYF.